These T cell receptor beta chains were read from a single sample in a study of OX40 agonist ivuxolimab in advanced cancers. Generated by immunoSEQ multiplex PCR, the TCRdb table keeps only in-frame clones and is missing some. The sample has about 69,000 clones, about 90% seen once. Sequencing was performed on CD4+ or CD8+ T cells sorted from blood, taken in a trial of the OX40 agonist ivuxolimab. Receptors originate from an adult with an advanced solid tumor such as melanoma, head and neck, liver or kidney cancer. CDR3s include the opening cysteine and the closing phenylalanine or tryptophan. A D gene is named only where the DNA matches it firmly. Some rows have no size entry. The others give once, few or many, or a class for an expanded clone.

TRBJ1-5	NA	few	TRBV7-9	TGTGCCAGCAGCTTAGGGGAGTTTTATCAGCCCCAGCATTTT	CASSLGEFYQPQHF
TRBJ2-1	NA	NA	TRBV18	TGTGCCAGCTCACCTCTCCCCTACGGGACGACCTACAATGAGCAGTTCTTC	CASSPLPYGTTYNEQFF
TRBJ2-7	TRBD2	once	TRBV6-5	TGTGCCAGCAGTTACAGCGGGAGTCTCAACGAGCAGTACTTC	CASSYSGSLNEQYF
TRBJ2-1	NA	NA	TRBV5-1	TGCGCCAGCAGCGTGCCGTCGGACTACAATGAGCAGTTCTTC	CASSVPSDYNEQFF
TRBJ1-2	NA	NA	TRBV2	TGTGCCAGCAGCCTAGTGGAAGGCTACACCTTC	CASSLVEGYTF
TRBJ2-1	NA	NA	TRBV14	TGTGCCAGCAGCCAAGCCGGAGTGAGTGAGCAGTTCTTC	CASSQAGVSEQFF
TRBJ2-1	TRBD2	NA	TRBV19	TGTGCCAGTAGTACCCCGGGAGGGGGGAGGTATGAGCAGTTCTTC	CASSTPGGGRYEQFF
TRBJ2-1	NA	NA	TRBV7-3	TGTGCCAGCGGACACCTGGATGACAATGAGCAGTTCTTC	CASGHLDDNEQFF
TRBJ2-1	TRBD1	NA	TRBV5-1	TGCGCCAGCAGCTTTACAGGGGTAAAAAACAATGAGCAGTTCTTC	CASSFTGVKNNEQFF
TRBJ2-7	NA	once	TRBV6-1	TGTGCCAGCACGCAAACAGGGAGGGCCTACGAGCAGTACTTC	CASTQTGRAYEQYF
TRBJ2-1	NA	NA	TRBV18	TGTGCCAGCTCACTTGTAGCGGCCTCCTACAATGAGCAGTTCTTC	CASSLVAASYNEQFF
TRBJ2-7	NA	NA	TRBV5-5	TGTGCCAGCAGCTTGGCACCGGGCTACGAGCAGTACTTC	CASSLAPGYEQYF
TRBJ2-7	TRBD2	once	TRBV15	TGTGCCACCAGCAGAGATAGAACTAGCGGTCCTTACCCCCTCTCCTACGAGCAGTACTTC	CATSRDRTSGPYPLSYEQYF
TRBJ2-2	NA	NA	TRBV5-4	TGTGCCAGCAGCTTGAATGCGGCTGCGAACACCGGGGAGCTGTTTTTT	CASSLNAAANTGELFF
TRBJ2-7	NA	NA	TRBV28	TGTGCCAGCAGTTTTTACTACGAGCAGTACTTC	CASSFYYEQYF
TRBJ2-3	NA	NA	TRBV9	TGTGCCAGCAGCGTGACCAGCACCGGCACAGATACGCAGTATTTT	CASSVTSTGTDTQYF
TRBJ1-2	NA	NA	TRBV5-1	TGCGCCAGCAGCTTGGGCGTCGCAAAGGAACATGGCTACACCTTC	CASSLGVAKEHGYTF
TRBJ2-1	NA	NA	TRBV18	TGTGCCAGCTCACCACCGAGGGGGAATGAGCAGTTCTTC	CASSPPRGNEQFF
TRBJ2-7	TRBD1	NA	TRBV6-1	TGTGCCAGCAGACCAACCGGGACAGGTGGCGAGCAGTACTTC	CASRPTGTGGEQYF
TRBJ2-7	NA	NA	TRBV19	TGTGCCAGTAGTAGGACAGAATTCGCCTACGAGCAGTACTTC	CASSRTEFAYEQYF
TRBJ2-1	NA	NA	TRBV27	TGTGCCAGCAGTTTAAGGCAAAACTACAATGAGCAGTTCTTC	CASSLRQNYNEQFF
TRBJ2-5	NA	few	TRBV9	TGTGCCAGCAGCCCCCGGGGCGTCCAAGAGACCCAGTACTTC	CASSPRGVQETQYF
TRBJ2-2	NA	NA	TRBV7-3	TGTGCCAGCAGCTTAAGCCCTAGCCCAAACACCGGGGAGCTGTTTTTT	CASSLSPSPNTGELFF
TRBJ2-1	NA	NA	TRBV9	TGTGCCAGCAGCGCGTTGGACTACTACAATGAGCAGTTCTTC	CASSALDYYNEQFF
TRBJ2-3	NA	NA	TRBV1	TGCACCAGCAGCTACCTAGCGGGGGTGGGGGCAGATACGCAGTATTTT	CTSSYLAGVGADTQYF
TRBJ1-1	NA	NA	TRBV5-1	TGCGCCAGCAGCGTCGGACTCCTGAACACTGAAGCTTTCTTT	CASSVGLLNTEAFF
TRBJ1-1	NA	NA	TRBV4-2	TGTGCCAGCAGCCAAGCGGACAGTTACACTGAAGCTTTCTTT	CASSQADSYTEAFF
TRBJ1-1	NA	NA	TRBV18	TGTGCCAGCTCACGACCAGTCACTGAAGCTTTCTTT	CASSRPVTEAFF
TRBJ2-2	NA	NA	TRBV5-1	TGCGCCAGCAGCAGGGGACAAAACACCGGGGAGCTGTTTTTT	CASSRGQNTGELFF
TRBJ1-1	NA	NA	TRBV29-1	TGCAGCGTTCAGCTGGCAAGGTCCACTGAAGCTTTCTTT	CSVQLARSTEAFF
TRBJ2-5	NA	NA	TRBV4-2	TGTGCCAGCAGCCAAGCAGGAACAGAGACCCAGTACTTC	CASSQAGTETQYF
TRBJ2-2	TRBD2	NA	TRBV19	TGTGCCAGTAGTATAGCCCCGCTAGCGGGGGGAAACACCGGGGAGCTGTTTTTT	CASSIAPLAGGNTGELFF
TRBJ1-5	TRBD1	NA	TRBV7-2	TGTGCCAGCAGCTCTCACAGGGGAGGCTATCAGCCCCAGCATTTT	CASSSHRGGYQPQHF
TRBJ2-4	TRBD1	NA	TRBV5-6	TGTGCCAGCAGTTACGACAGGGAGGCCAAAAACATTCAGTACTTC	CASSYDREAKNIQYF
TRBJ2-1	TRBD2	once	TRBV5-1	TGCGCCAGCAGCCCAACTAGCGACTCCTACAATGAGCAGTTCTTC	CASSPTSDSYNEQFF